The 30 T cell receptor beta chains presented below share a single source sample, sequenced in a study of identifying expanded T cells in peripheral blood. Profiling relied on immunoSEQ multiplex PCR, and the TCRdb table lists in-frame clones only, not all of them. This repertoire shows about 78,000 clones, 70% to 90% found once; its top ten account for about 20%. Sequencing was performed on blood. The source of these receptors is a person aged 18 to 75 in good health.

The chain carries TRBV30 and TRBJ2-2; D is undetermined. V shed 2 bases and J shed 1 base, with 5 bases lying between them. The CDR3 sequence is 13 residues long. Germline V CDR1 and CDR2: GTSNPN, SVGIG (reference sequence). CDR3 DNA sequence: TGTGCCTGGAGTACTGGGAACACCGGGGAGCTGTTTTTT. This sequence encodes CAWSTGNTGELFF.

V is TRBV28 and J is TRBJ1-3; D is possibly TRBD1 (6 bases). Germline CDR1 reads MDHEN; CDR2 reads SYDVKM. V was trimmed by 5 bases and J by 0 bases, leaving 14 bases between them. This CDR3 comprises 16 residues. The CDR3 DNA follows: TGTGCCAGCAGTCCACCGGGACAACACTCTGGAAACACCATATATTTT. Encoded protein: CASSPPGQHSGNTIYF.

The CDR3: CASSQGKGVQPQHF. The CDR3 nucleotides read TGCGCCAGCAGCCAAGGGAAGGGGGTTCAGCCCCAGCATTTT. The chain joins TRBV4-3 to TRBJ1-5; D is perhaps TRBD1 (6 bases). The germline V and J ends were trimmed by 1 base and 6 bases, with 10 bases remaining between them. The germline V gene encodes CDR1 LGHNA and CDR2 YSLEER. There are 14 residues in the CDR3.

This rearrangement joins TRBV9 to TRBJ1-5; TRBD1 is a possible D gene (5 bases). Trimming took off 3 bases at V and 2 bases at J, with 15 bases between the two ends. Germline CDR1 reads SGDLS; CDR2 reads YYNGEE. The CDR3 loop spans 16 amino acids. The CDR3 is CASSEGRDSGNQPQHF. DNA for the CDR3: TGTGCCAGCAGCGAGGGCCGAGACAGTGGCAATCAGCCCCAGCATTTT.

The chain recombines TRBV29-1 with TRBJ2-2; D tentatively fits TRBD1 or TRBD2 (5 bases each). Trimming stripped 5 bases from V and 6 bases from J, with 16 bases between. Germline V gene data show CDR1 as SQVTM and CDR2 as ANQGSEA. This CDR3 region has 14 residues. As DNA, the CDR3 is TGCAGCGTTCTTCCGGGGCAATTTCCCGGGGAGCTGTTTTTT. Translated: CSVLPGQFPGELFF.

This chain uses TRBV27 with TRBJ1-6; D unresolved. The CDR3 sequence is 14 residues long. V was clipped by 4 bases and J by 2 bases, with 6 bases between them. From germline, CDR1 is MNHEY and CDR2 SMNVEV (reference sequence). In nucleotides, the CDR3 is TGTGCCAGCAGTTCGGGGACCTATAATTCACCCCTCCACTTT. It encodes CASSSGTYNSPLHF.

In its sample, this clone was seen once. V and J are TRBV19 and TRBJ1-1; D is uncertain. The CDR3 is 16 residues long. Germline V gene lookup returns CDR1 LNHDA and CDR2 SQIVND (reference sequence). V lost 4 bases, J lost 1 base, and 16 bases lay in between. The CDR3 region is CASSSLRGSSNTEAFF. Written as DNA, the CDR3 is TGTGCCAGTAGTAGCCTTCGCGGCAGTTCGAACACTGAAGCTTTCTTT.

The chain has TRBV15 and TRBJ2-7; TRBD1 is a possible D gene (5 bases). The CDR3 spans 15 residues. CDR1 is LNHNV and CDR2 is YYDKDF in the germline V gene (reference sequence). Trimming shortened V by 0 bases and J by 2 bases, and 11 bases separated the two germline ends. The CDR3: CATSRDVRATYEQYF. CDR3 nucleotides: TGTGCCACCAGCAGAGATGTCAGGGCTACCTACGAGCAGTACTTC. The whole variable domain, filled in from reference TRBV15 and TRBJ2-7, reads DAMVIQNPRYQVTQFGKPVTLSCSQTLNHNVMYWYQQKSSQAPKLLFHYYDKDFNNEADTPDNFQSRRPNTSFCFLDIRSPGLGDTAMYLCATSRDVRATYEQYFGPGTRLTVT.

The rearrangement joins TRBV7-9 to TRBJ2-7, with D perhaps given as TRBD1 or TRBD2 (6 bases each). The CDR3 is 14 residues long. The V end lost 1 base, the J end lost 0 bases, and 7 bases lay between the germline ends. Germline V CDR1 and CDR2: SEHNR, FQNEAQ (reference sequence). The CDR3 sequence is CASSLEGGSYEQYF. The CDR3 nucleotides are TGTGCCAGCAGCTTAGAGGGGGGCTCCTACGAGCAGTACTTC.

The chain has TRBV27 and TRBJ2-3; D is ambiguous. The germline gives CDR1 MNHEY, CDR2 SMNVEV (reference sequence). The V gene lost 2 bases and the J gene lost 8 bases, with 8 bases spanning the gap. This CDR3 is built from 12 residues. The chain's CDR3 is CASSLGRSTQYF. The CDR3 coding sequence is TGTGCCAGCAGTTTAGGTCGCAGTACGCAGTATTTT.

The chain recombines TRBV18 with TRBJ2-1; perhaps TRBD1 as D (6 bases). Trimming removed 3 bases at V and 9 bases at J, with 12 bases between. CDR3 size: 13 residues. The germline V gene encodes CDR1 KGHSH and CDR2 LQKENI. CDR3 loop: CASSPQGSSEQFF. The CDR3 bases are TGTGCCAGCTCACCTCAGGGGTCTAGTGAGCAGTTCTTC. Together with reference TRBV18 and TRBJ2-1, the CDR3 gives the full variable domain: NAGVMQNPRHLVRRRGQEARLRCSPMKGHSHVYWYRQLPEEGLKFMVYLQKENIIDESGMPKERFSAEFPKEGPSILRIQQVVRGDSAAYFCASSPQGSSEQFFGPGTRLTVL.

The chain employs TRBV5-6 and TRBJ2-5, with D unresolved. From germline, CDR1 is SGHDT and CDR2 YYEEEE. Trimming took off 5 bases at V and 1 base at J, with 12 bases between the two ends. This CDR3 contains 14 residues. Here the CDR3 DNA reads TGTGCCAGCAGTTCCAGATGGACCCAAGAGACCCAGTACTTC. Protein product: CASSSRWTQETQYF. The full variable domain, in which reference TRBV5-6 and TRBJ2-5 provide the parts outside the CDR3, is DAGVTQSPTHLIKTRGQQVTLRCSPKSGHDTVSWYQQALGQGPQFIFQYYEEEERQRGNFPDRFSGHQFPNYSSELNVNALLLGDSALYLCASSSRWTQETQYFGPGTRLLVL.

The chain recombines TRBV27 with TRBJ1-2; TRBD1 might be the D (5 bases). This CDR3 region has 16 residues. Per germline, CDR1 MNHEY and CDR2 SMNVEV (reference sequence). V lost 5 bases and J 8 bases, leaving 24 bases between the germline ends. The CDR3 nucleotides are TGTGCCAGCAGTCCGCCATCGGGACTCGGGGGTGGGGGCTACACCTTC. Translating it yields CASSPPSGLGGGGYTF.

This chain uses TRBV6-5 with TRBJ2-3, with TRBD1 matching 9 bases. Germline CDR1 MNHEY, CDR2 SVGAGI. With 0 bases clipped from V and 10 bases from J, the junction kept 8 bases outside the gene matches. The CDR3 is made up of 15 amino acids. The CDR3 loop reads CASSYSEGQGTAQYF. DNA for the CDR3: TGTGCCAGCAGTTACTCGGAGGGACAGGGAACAGCGCAGTATTTT.

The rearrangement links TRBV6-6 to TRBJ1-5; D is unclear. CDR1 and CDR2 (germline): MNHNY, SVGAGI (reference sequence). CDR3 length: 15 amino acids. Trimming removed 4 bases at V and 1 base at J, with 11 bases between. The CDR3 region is CASSFTMGSNQPQHF. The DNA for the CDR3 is TGTGCCAGCAGTTTCACGATGGGGAGCAATCAGCCCCAGCATTTT.

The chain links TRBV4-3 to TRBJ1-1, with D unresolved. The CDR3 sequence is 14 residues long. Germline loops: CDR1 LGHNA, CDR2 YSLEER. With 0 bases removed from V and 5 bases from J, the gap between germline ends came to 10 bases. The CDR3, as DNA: TGCGCCAGCAGCCAAGATTCGGGTTCTACTGAAGCTTTCTTT. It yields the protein CASSQDSGSTEAFF.

The CDR3 DNA follows: TGTGCCAGCAGGGGGGATCGGACTGAGCAGTTCTTC. The encoded protein is CASRGDRTEQFF. The rearrangement links TRBV5-6 to TRBJ2-1; D is possibly TRBD1 or TRBD2 (5 bases each). Germline-derived CDR1 and CDR2 are SGHDT and YYEEEE. There are 12 residues in the CDR3. V lost 5 bases, J lost 9 bases, and 12 bases lay in between. Full variable domain (outside the CDR3, taken from reference TRBV5-6 and TRBJ2-1): DAGVTQSPTHLIKTRGQQVTLRCSPKSGHDTVSWYQQALGQGPQFIFQYYEEEERQRGNFPDRFSGHQFPNYSSELNVNALLLGDSALYLCASRGDRTEQFFGPGTRLTVL.

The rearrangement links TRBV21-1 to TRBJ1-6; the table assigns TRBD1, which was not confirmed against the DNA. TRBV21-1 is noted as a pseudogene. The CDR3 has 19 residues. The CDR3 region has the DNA TGTGCCAGCAGCACCCTGAACAAAACAGGGGCCCCCTATAATTCACCCCTCCACTTT. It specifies CASSTLNKTGAPYNSPLHF.

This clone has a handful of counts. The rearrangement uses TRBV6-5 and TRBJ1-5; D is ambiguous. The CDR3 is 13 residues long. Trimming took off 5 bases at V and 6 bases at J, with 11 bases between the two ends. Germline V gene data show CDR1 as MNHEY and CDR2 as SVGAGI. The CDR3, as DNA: TGTGCCAGCAGTCCCCAAGCCCTTCAGCCCCAGCATTTT. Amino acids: CASSPQALQPQHF.

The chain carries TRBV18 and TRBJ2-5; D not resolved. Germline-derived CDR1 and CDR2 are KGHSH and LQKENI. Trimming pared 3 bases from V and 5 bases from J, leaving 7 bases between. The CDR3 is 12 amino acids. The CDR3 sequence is CASSPDMETQYF. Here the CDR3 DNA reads TGTGCCAGCTCACCCGACATGGAGACCCAGTACTTC.

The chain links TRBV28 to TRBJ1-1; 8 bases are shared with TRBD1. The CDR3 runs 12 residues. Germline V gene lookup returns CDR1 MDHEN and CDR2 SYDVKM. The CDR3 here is CGIRTGTSEAFF. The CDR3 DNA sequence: TGTGGGATCAGGACAGGGACTTCTGAAGCTTTCTTT.

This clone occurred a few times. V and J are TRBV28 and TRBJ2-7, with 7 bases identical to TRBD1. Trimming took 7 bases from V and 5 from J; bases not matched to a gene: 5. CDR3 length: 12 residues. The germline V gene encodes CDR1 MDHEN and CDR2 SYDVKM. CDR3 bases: TGTGCCAGCACCCTCCAGGGGGACGAGCAGTACTTC. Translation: CASTLQGDEQYF.

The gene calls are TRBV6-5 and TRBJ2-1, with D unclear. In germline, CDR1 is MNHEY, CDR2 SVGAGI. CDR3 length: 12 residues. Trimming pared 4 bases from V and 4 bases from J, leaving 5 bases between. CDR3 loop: CASSSKYNEQFF. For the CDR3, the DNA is TGTGCCAGCAGTTCTAAGTACAATGAGCAGTTCTTC.

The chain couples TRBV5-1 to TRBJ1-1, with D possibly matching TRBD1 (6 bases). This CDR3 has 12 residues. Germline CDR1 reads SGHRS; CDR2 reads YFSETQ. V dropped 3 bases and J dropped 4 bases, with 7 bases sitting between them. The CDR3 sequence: CASSSQGTEAFF. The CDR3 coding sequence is TGCGCCAGCAGCTCACAGGGCACTGAAGCTTTCTTT.

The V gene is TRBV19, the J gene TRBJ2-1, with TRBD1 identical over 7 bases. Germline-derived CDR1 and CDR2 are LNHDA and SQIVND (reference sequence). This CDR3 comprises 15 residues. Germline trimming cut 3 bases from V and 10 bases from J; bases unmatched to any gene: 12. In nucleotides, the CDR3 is TGTGCCAGTAGTATTGGAAACCCGGGACAGCACGAGCAGTTCTTC. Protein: CASSIGNPGQHEQFF.

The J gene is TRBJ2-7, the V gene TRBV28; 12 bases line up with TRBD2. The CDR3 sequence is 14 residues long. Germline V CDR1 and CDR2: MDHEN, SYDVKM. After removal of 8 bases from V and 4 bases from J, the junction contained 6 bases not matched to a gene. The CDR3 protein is CASHRTSGVYEQYF. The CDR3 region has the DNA TGTGCCAGCCACCGGACTAGCGGGGTTTACGAGCAGTACTTC.

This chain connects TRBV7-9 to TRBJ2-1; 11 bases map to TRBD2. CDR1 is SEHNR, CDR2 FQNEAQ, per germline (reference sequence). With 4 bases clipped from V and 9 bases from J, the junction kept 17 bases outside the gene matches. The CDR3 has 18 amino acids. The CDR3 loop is CASSSLGRLAGRDSEQFF. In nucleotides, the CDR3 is TGTGCCAGCAGCTCCTTAGGGAGACTAGCGGGGAGGGATAGTGAGCAGTTCTTC.

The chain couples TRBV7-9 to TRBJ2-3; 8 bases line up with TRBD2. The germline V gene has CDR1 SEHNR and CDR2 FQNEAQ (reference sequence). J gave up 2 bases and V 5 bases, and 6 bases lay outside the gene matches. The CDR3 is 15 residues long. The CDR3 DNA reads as TGTGCCAGCAGCCCCCGGGGGGGAACCACAGATACGCAGTATTTT. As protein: CASSPRGGTTDTQYF.

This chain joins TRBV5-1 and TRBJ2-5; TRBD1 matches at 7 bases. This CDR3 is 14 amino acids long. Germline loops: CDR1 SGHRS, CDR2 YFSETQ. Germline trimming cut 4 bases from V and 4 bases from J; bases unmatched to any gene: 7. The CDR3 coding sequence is TGCGCCAGCAGCCCCCGGGACAGCTTAGAGACCCAGTACTTC. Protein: CASSPRDSLETQYF.

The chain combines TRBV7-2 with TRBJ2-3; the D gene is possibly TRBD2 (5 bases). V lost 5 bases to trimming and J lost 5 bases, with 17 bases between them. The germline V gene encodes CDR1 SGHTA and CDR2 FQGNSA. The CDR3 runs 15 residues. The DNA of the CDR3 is TGTGCCAGCAGCCCACCGGGGTCCCTTAAAGATACGCAGTATTTT. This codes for CASSPPGSLKDTQYF.